The rows below give T cell receptor beta chains drawn from one sample of a study of T cell responses to AZD1222 COVID-19 vaccine. TCRdb's copy holds only in-frame clones and misses some; the assay was immunoSEQ multiplex PCR. The sample records roughly 84,000 clones, approximately 88% being singletons. The specimen comprised peripheral blood, sampled 28 days after the second AZD1222 dose. The receptors derive from an adult who received the AZD1222 COVID-19 vaccine. Each CDR3 is given with its conserved first and last residue. A D gene is named only where the DNA matches it firmly. Clone size, where shown, is once, few, many, or a class for clones that have expanded.

. . TRBJ1-5 TRBV4-1 TGCGCCAGCAGCTCCTATGAGGGGGTTCAGCCCCAGCATTTT CASSSYEGVQPQHF
. . TRBJ1-4 TRBV7-8 TGTGCCAGCAGCTCCATCCATGGGTTTAATGAAAAACTGTTTTTT CASSSIHGFNEKLFF
TRBD2 . TRBJ2-7 TRBV11-2 TGTGCCAGCAGCTTATCGCGGGGGGCTTCCTACGAGCAGTACTTC CASSLSRGASYEQYF
. . TRBJ2-7 TRBV3-1/TRBV3-2 TGTGCCAGCAGCCAATTACAGGAGGCACGGAGAGCCTACGAGCAGTACTTC CASSQLQEARRAYEQYF
TRBD1 . TRBJ1-2 TRBV5-1 TGCGCCAGCAGATCTACAGGGGTAATGGATGGCTACACCTTC CASRSTGVMDGYTF
TRBD2 . TRBJ2-1 TRBV5-8 TGTGCCAGCAGCTTTAAGCGGGGGGGCTACAATGAGCAGTTCTTC CASSFKRGGYNEQFF
TRBD2 . TRBJ2-7 TRBV3-1/TRBV3-2 TGTGCCAGCAGCCCTCCGGGGGGGGACGAGCAGTACTTC CASSPPGGDEQYF
. . TRBJ2-2 TRBV6-4 TGTGCCAGCAGAGGACAGAGGAACACCGGGGAGCTGTTTTTT CASRGQRNTGELFF
. . TRBJ2-1 TRBV19 TGTGCCAGTAGTATGGGGGGGCGCGTGGTGAATGAGCAGTTCTTC CASSMGGRVVNEQFF
TRBD2 once TRBJ2-2 TRBV5-3 TGTGCCAGAAGCTTGACCCTCCATTATAAGCGGGGGGCGGACACCGGGGAGCTGTTTTTT CARSLTLHYKRGADTGELFF
. . TRBJ2-2 TRBV6-6 TGTGCCAGCAACCTGGGTTACACCGGGGAGCTGTTTTTT CASNLGYTGELFF
. . TRBJ2-7 TRBV13 TGTGCCAGCAGTTACCGGGATGAAGGCGACTACGAGCAGTACTTC CASSYRDEGDYEQYF
TRBD1 . TRBJ2-2 TRBV9 TGTGCCAGCAGCGTAGTGGGACAGGGGATGACCGGGGAGCTGTTTTTT CASSVVGQGMTGELFF
TRBD2 . TRBJ2-5 TRBV5-4 TGTGCCAGCAGCTTGGCGGGACTAGCTGGGGAGACCCAGTACTTC CASSLAGLAGETQYF
TRBD2 . TRBJ2-2 TRBV11-3 TGTGCCAGCAGCTTAACTAGCGGGGTTTCCGGGGAGCTGTTTTTT CASSLTSGVSGELFF
. . TRBJ1-2 TRBV9 TGTGCCAGCAGCGTAGCTTGGCCTTCAAGTGAAGGCTACACCTTC CASSVAWPSSEGYTF
. . TRBJ1-1 TRBV7-8 TGTGCCAGCAGCTTTACTGGGGAAACTGAAGCTTTCTTT CASSFTGETEAFF
. once TRBJ2-7 TRBV6-6 TGTGCCAGCAGTACTGAGGGCAGGGTCAGGTACGAGCAGTACTTC CASSTEGRVRYEQYF
. . TRBJ1-3 TRBV6-1 TGTGCCAGCAGTGAGCAGGGAAACACCATATATTTT CASSEQGNTIYF
. . TRBJ1-4 TRBV21-1 TGTGCCAGCAGGGACAACATAAGCCGTTTTGAAAAACTGTTTTTT CASRDNISRFEKLFF
. . TRBJ2-1 TRBV18 TGTGCCAGCTCACCTCGGGACCGATACAATGAGCAGTTCTTC CASSPRDRYNEQFF
TRBD1 . TRBJ2-7 TRBV6-5 TGTGCCAGCAGTTTGGACAGGCTCTCCTACGAGCAGTACTTC CASSLDRLSYEQYF
TRBD1 . TRBJ1-1 TRBV6-2/TRBV6-3 TGTGCCAGCAGTTACTCGCTCGGACAGGGGGGCACTGAAGCTTTCTTT CASSYSLGQGGTEAFF
. . TRBJ1-6 TRBV7-9 TGTGCCAGCAGCTTTACAGGTCGGGGTTATAATTCACCCCTCCACTTT CASSFTGRGYNSPLHF
. . TRBJ1-2 TRBV2 TGTGCCAGCAGTAGAATGGCTGGAGATGGCTACACCTTC CASSRMAGDGYTF
. . TRBJ2-1 TRBV5-1 TGCGCCAGCAGCAGGCTAGCGGATACAGGGGAGCAGTTCTTC CASSRLADTGEQFF
. . TRBJ1-4 TRBV5-8 TGTGCCAGCAGACTGCTCCCTAATGAAAAACTGTTTTTT CASRLLPNEKLFF
. . TRBJ1-2 TRBV28 TGTGCCAGCATCCCTTTCCCGGGAAACTATGGCTACACCTTC CASIPFPGNYGYTF
. . TRBJ1-1 TRBV4-3 TGCGCCAGCAGCCCCGGGGGGACTGAAGCTTTCTTT CASSPGGTEAFF
TRBD1 . TRBJ1-4 TRBV11-1 TGTGCCAGCAGCTCCCGACAGGGGGCGGTTGAAAAACTGTTTTTT CASSSRQGAVEKLFF
. . TRBJ1-2 TRBV9 TGTGCCAGCAGCCCTCCCGGGGAGTTAGGGGGCTACACCTTC CASSPPGELGGYTF
. . TRBJ2-3 TRBV9 . CASSFGPGTGGEYF
. . TRBJ2-1 TRBV15 TGTGCCACCAGCGGGCTAACGGTTCGGGAGCAGTTCTTC CATSGLTVREQFF
. . TRBJ1-3 TRBV19 TGTGCCAGTGCGGCGGGCGCCTCAGGCTCTGGAAACACCATATATTTT CASAAGASGSGNTIYF
. . TRBJ2-7 TRBV7-9 TGTGCCAGCAGCTTAGGGACCTACGAGCAGTACTTC CASSLGTYEQYF
. few TRBJ1-5 TRBV5-4 TGTGCCAGCAGCTTACCAGATCAGCCCCAGCATTTT CASSLPDQPQHF
TRBD1 . TRBJ1-5 TRBV13 TGTGCCAGCAGCTCTGGAGGTACAGGGGGAGGTCAGCCCCAGCATTTT CASSSGGTGGGQPQHF
TRBD2 . TRBJ2-3 TRBV19 TGTGCCAGTAGTATAGTTCTCAGCGGGGGAACGGGAGATACGCAGTATTTT CASSIVLSGGTGDTQYF
. . TRBJ2-1 TRBV6-5 TGTGCCAGCAGTTTAGGGTATGAGCAGTTCTTC CASSLGYEQFF
. . TRBJ2-5 TRBV19 TGTGCCAGTGGCGCGGGTGGAGGGGAGACCCAGTACTTC CASGAGGGETQYF
TRBD1 . TRBJ2-4 TRBV7-2 TGTGCCAGCAGCTTAGGACCACAGGGGGTCATTCAGTACTTC CASSLGPQGVIQYF
TRBD1 once TRBJ2-3 TRBV12-5 TGTGCTAGTGGTTTGGCCGGACAGGTCACAGATACGCAGTATTTT CASGLAGQVTDTQYF
. once TRBJ1-1 TRBV6-5 TGTGCCAGCAGTTTAACACAGGGCACTGAAGCTTTCTTT CASSLTQGTEAFF
TRBD2 once TRBJ2-3 TRBV7-3 TGTGCCAGCAGTCTCAACCCGGGGGGACTAGCGCTCTCAGATACGCAGTATTTT CASSLNPGGLALSDTQYF
. . TRBJ1-1 TRBV5-6 TGTGCCAGCAGCTTGGTGGGACCCACAGGGCTCACTGAAGCTTTCTTT CASSLVGPTGLTEAFF